This T cell receptor (beta chain) was identified during a study of T cells in Graves' hyperthyroidism and ophthalmopathy. Study results and caveats: The majority of expanded thyroid clonotypes above 0.001 also appeared in blood. Ophthalmopathy was predicted by the model a median of around 5.9 months ahead of onset.

The study collected blood at first hyperthyroidism diagnosis, before any ophthalmopathy symptoms arose. CDR3 size: 14 residues. From germline, CDR1 is KGHSH and CDR2 LQKENI. The germline V and J ends were trimmed by 6 bases and 7 bases, with 16 bases remaining between them. This clonotype was seen many times. The target antigen is unknown. TCR beta CDR3 regions were amplified from RNA. The HTBI primer set drove a first-round RT-PCR of the TCR CDR3. TCRdb reprocessed the multiplex PCR reads with MiXCR, giving one entry per CDR3 protein. This repertoire shows around 400,000 distinct CDR3 sequences, approximately 14% found once; its top ten account for 28%.

What was sequenced was blood. The TCR was taken from a woman aged 18-35 years with Graves' hyperthyroidism that later progressed to Graves' ophthalmopathy. This chain uses TRBV18 with TRBJ2-1, with D unclear. The CDR3 loop reads CASSPGVPRNEQFF. The CDR3 DNA follows: TGTGCCAGCTCTCCCGGAGTACCTAGGAATGAGCAGTTCTTC.